The text below deals with one T cell receptor (beta chain). These data originate in a study of blood T cell repertoires in COVID-19. Only in-frame clones appear in the TCRdb table, and some are missing; sequencing was by immunoSEQ multiplex PCR. The sample contains under 250,000 clones, around 82% of which appear only once. Sequencing input: PBMCs or T cells enriched from blood (not recorded which). The clonotype originates from a woman in her 40s who had been exposed to COVID-19.

The CDR3 is CASSLEGRTYEQYF. In DNA form, the CDR3 reads TGTGCCAGCAGCTTAGAGGGGCGGACCTACGAGCAGTACTTC. This chain joins TRBV11-3 and TRBJ2-7, with D possibly TRBD1 on 5 matching bases. The CDR3 contains 14 residues. Trimming took off 0 bases at V and 2 bases at J, with 8 bases between the two ends. Germline CDR1 SGHNT, CDR2 YENEEA.